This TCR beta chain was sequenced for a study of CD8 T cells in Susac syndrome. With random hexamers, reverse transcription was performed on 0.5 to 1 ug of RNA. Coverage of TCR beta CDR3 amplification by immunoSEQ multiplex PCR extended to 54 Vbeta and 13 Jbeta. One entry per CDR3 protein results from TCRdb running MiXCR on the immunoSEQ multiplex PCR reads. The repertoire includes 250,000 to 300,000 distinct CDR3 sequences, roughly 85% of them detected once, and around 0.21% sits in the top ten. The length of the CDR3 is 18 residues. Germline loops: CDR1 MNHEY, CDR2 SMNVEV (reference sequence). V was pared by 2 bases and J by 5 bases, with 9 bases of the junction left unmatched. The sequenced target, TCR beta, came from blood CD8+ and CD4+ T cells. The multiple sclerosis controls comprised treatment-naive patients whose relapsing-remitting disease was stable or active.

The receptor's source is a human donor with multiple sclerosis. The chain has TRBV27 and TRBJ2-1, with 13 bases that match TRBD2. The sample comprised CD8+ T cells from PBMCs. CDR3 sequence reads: CASSLGLAGASRHNEQFF. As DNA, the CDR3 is TGTGCCAGCAGTTTAGGACTAGCGGGAGCCTCCCGTCACAATGAGCAGTTCTTC.